These 10 T cell receptor beta chains were all obtained from the same sample, sequenced in a study of OX40 agonist ivuxolimab in advanced cancers. TCRdb keeps only in-frame clones here, not all; method: immunoSEQ multiplex PCR. The data show fewer than 25,000 clones, with around 85% seen just once and over 35% held by the top ten. Sequencing used CD4+ or CD8+ T cells sorted from blood, obtained in a trial of the OX40 agonist ivuxolimab. These receptors came from an adult with an advanced solid tumor such as melanoma, head and neck, liver or kidney cancer.

This clone occurred once. V and J are TRBV5-6 and TRBJ2-1; 9 bases are a match to TRBD1. V lost 0 bases and J lost 6; bases outside the gene matches: 1. CDR1 is SGHDT, CDR2 YYEEEE, per germline. The CDR3 sequence is 14 residues long. The CDR3 DNA reads as TGTGCCAGCAGCTTGGGACAGGGGGTCAATGAGCAGTTCTTC. This translates into CASSLGQGVNEQFF.

The chain carries TRBV7-2 and TRBJ2-3; D is possibly TRBD2 (6 bases). Trimming pared 8 bases from V and 10 bases from J, leaving 13 bases between. Per the germline V gene, CDR1 is SGHTA and CDR2 is FQGNSA. The CDR3 runs to 11 residues. CDR3 in amino acids: CASPFPGAQYF. The DNA of the CDR3 is TGTGCCAGCCCTTTCCCGGGGGCGCAGTATTTT.

This clone was detected only a few times. J is TRBJ1-3 and V is TRBV7-9; no definite D call. The CDR3 spans 12 residues. Looked up from germline, CDR1 is SEHNR and CDR2 is FQNEAQ (reference sequence). V shed 10 bases and J shed 1 base, with 8 bases lying between them. The CDR3 DNA sequence: TGTGCCACTAGGGTTTCTGGAAACACCATATATTTT. Protein product: CATRVSGNTIYF.

In this sample, this clone turned up a few times. The chain combines TRBV6-5 with TRBJ2-7; TRBD1 agrees at 7 bases. V dropped 5 bases and J dropped 5; count of bases not matched to a gene: 9. The CDR3 covers 14 residues. CDR1 and CDR2 (germline): MNHEY, SVGAGI. CDR3: CASSPRQGPDEQYF. In nucleotides, the CDR3 is TGTGCCAGCAGTCCGAGACAGGGACCTGACGAGCAGTACTTC.

The chain couples TRBV11-1 to TRBJ2-4; no firm D call. This CDR3 comprises 17 residues. Looked up from germline, CDR1 is SGHAT and CDR2 is FQDESV (reference sequence). The germline V and J ends were trimmed by 0 bases and 2 bases, with 14 bases remaining between them. The CDR3 here is CASSLAVRVGSKNIQYF. CDR3 bases: TGTGCCAGCAGCTTAGCGGTTAGGGTGGGTTCCAAAAACATTCAGTACTTC.

The rearrangement joins TRBV15 to TRBJ2-5, with D possibly matching TRBD1 (5 bases). Trimming removed 1 base at V and 4 bases at J, with 10 bases between. This CDR3 is built from 14 residues. CDR1 and CDR2 from the germline V gene are LNHNV and YYDKDF (reference sequence). In DNA, the CDR3 is TGTGCCACCAGCAGAGGCCAGGGCGGAGAGACCCAGTACTTC. This translates into CATSRGQGGETQYF.

Here the CDR3 DNA reads TGTGCCAGCAGTTTAGGGTCGTATAATTCTGGAAACACCATATATTTT. As protein: CASSLGSYNSGNTIYF. The J gene is TRBJ1-3, the V gene TRBV28; D unclear. CDR1 is MDHEN and CDR2 is SYDVKM in the germline V gene. The CDR3 covers 16 residues. The V gene lost 2 bases and the J gene lost 1 base, with 12 bases spanning the gap.

Concerning this clone itself: As the CDR3 is not closed by the conserved phenylalanine or tryptophan, this likely results from a read error. This sequence joins TRBV19 and TRBJ2-7, with D uncertain. This CDR3 spans 12 amino acids. Trimming removed 5 bases at V and 0 bases at J, with 5 bases between. CDR1 is LNHDA and CDR2 is SQIVND in the germline V gene (reference sequence). This chain's CDR3 is CASSPSSYEQYL. The CDR3 bases are TGTGCCAGTAGTCCTAGCTCCTACGAGCAGTACCTC.

The rearrangement links TRBV19 to TRBJ2-7, with 8 positions matching TRBD2. J lost 3 bases, V lost 6 bases, and 4 bases had no gene match. Germline V gene sequence: CDR1 LNHDA, CDR2 SQIVND (reference sequence). The CDR3 totals 13 residues. The CDR3 protein is CASSPGGVYEQYF. Written as DNA, the CDR3 is TGTGCCAGTAGCCCCGGGGGGGTCTACGAGCAGTACTTC. The full variable domain, completed using reference TRBV19 and TRBJ2-7, is DGGITQSPKYLFRKEGQNVTLSCEQNLNHDAMYWYRQDPGQGLRLIYYSQIVNDFQKGDIAEGYSVSREKKESFPLTVTSAQKNPTAFYLCASSPGGVYEQYFGPGTRLTVT.

The rearrangement uses TRBV19 and TRBJ2-1; D gene ambiguous. The germline V gene has CDR1 LNHDA and CDR2 SQIVND (reference sequence). This CDR3 is 12 amino acids long. The V end lost 1 base, the J end lost 9 bases, and 7 bases lay between the germline ends. CDR3 region: CASSIGAVEQFF. DNA for the CDR3: TGTGCCAGTAGTATAGGCGCGGTTGAGCAGTTCTTC.